The present T cell receptor (beta chain) was sequenced within a study of blood T cell repertoires in COVID-19. V shed 3 bases, J shed 4 bases, and the junction held 2 bases outside the gene matches. The CDR3 runs to 13 residues. Germline V gene data show CDR1 as SGHDN and CDR2 as FVKESK. Produced via immunoSEQ multiplex PCR; TCRdb's table is partial and in-frame only. The sample has some 200,000 clones; roughly 82% are singletons. The V call is TRBV14, the J call TRBJ1-2; 7 bases map to TRBD1. This receptor was identified in a woman aged 55 to 70 with acute COVID-19. Sequenced: PBMCs or T cells enriched from blood (not recorded which). The CDR3 coding sequence is TGTGCCAGCAGCCACAGGGACAGCTATGGCTACACCTTC. Protein: CASSHRDSYGYTF.